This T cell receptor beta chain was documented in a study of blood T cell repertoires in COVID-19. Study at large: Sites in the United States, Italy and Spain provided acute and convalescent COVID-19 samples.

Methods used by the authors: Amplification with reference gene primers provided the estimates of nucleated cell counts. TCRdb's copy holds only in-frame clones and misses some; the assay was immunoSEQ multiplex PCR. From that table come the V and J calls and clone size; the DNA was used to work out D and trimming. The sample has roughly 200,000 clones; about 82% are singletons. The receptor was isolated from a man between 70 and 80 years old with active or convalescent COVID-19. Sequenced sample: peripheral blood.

CDR3 in DNA: TGTGCCAGCAGTCAAGGCGGGACAGGGTCTGTGGGCAATCAGCCCCAGCATTTT. Residues: CASSQGGTGSVGNQPQHF. This chain uses TRBV28 with TRBJ1-5; 9 nucleotides agree with TRBD1. With V trimmed by 5 bases and J by 2 bases, 13 bases remained unmatched. From germline, CDR1 is MDHEN and CDR2 SYDVKM. The CDR3 is 18 amino acids.